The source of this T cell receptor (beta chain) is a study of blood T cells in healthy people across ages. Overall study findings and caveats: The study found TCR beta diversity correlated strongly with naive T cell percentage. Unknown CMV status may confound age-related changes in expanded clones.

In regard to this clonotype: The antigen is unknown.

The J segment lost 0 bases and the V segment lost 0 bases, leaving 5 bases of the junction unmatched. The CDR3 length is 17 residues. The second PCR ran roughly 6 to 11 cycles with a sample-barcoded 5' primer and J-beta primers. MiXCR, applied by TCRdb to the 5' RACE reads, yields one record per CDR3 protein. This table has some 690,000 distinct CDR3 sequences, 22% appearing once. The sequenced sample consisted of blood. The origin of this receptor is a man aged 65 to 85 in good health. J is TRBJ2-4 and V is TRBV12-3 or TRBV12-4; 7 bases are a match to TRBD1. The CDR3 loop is CASSLAGQLGAKNIQYF. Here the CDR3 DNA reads TGTGCCAGCAGTTTAGCGGGACAGCTCGGAGCCAAAAACATTCAGTACTTC.